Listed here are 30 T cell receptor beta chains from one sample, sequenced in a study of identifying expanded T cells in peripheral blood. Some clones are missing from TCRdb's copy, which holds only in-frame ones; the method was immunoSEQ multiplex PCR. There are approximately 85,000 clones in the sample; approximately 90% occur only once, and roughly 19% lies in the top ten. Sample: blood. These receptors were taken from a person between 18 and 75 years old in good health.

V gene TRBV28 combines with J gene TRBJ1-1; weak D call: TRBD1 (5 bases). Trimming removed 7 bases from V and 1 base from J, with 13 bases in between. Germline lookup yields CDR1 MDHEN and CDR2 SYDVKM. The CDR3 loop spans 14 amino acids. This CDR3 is CASNTDRENTEAFF. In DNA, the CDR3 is TGTGCCAGCAATACTGACAGAGAGAACACTGAAGCTTTCTTT.

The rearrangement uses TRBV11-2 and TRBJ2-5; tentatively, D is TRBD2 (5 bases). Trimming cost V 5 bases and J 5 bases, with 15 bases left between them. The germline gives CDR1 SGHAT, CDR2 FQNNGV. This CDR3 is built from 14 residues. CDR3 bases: TGTGCCAGCAGCCCACGACTATCACGGGAGACCCAGTACTTC. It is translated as CASSPRLSRETQYF.

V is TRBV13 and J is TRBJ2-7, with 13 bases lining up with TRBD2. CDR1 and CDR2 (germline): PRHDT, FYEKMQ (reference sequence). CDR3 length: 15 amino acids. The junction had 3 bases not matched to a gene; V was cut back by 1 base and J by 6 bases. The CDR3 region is CASSLDGLAGAEQYF. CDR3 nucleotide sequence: TGTGCCAGCAGCTTAGACGGACTAGCGGGGGCCGAGCAGTACTTC. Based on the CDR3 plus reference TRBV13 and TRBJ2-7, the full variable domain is AAGVIQSPRHLIKEKRETATLKCYPIPRHDTVYWYQQGPGQDPQFLISFYEKMQSDKGSIPDRFSAQQFSDYHSELNMSSLELGDSALYFCASSLDGLAGAEQYFGPGTRLTVT.

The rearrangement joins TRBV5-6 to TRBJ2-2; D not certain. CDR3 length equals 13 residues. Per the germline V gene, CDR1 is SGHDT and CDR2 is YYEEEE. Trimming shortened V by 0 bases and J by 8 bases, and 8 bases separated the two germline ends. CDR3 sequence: CASSLGTSGELFF. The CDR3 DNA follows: TGTGCCAGCAGCTTGGGTACTTCGGGGGAGCTGTTTTTT.

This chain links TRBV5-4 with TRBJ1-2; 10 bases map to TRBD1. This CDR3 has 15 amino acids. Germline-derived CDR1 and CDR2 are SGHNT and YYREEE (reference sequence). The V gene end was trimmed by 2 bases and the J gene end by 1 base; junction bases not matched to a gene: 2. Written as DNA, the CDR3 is TGTGCCAGCAGCTTACGGGACAGGGGTAACTATGGCTACACCTTC. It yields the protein CASSLRDRGNYGYTF. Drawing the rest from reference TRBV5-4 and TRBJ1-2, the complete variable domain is ETGVTQSPTHLIKTRGQQVTLRCSSQSGHNTVSWYQQALGQGPQFIFQYYREEENGRGNFPPRFSGLQFPNYSSELNVNALELDDSALYLCASSLRDRGNYGYTFGSGTRLTVV.

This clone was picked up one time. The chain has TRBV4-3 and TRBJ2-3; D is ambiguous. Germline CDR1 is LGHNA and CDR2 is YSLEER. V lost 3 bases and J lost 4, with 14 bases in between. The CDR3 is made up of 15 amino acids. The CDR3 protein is CASSHFEAGSDTQYF. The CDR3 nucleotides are TGCGCCAGCAGCCATTTTGAAGCCGGGTCAGATACGCAGTATTTT.

This chain's CDR3 is CAWSRQGARSPLHF. The CDR3 bases are TGTGCCTGGAGTCGACAGGGGGCGCGGTCACCCCTCCACTTT. The gene calls are TRBV30 and TRBJ1-6, with 10 bases that match TRBD1. Germline V lookup: CDR1 GTSNPN, CDR2 SVGIG (reference sequence). The CDR3 loop spans 14 amino acids. V gave up 2 bases and J gave up 10 bases; unmatched junction bases: 5.

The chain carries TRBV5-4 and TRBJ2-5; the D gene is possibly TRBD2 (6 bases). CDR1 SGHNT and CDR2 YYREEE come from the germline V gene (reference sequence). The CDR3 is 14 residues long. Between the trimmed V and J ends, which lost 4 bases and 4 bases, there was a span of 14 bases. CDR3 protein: CASSPGDGRETQYF. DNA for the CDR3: TGTGCCAGCAGCCCGGGGGATGGGAGAGAGACCCAGTACTTC.

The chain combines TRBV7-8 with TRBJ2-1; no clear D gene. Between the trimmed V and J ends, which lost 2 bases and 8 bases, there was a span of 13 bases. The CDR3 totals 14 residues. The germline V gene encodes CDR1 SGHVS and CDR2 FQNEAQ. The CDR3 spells CASSLNNRLDEQFF. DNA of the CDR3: TGTGCCAGCAGCTTAAACAACCGCCTCGATGAGCAGTTCTTC.

This CDR3 is CASSAAWNYEQYF. The CDR3 DNA follows: TGTGCCAGTAGTGCGGCTTGGAACTACGAGCAGTACTTC. V gene TRBV19 combines with J gene TRBJ2-7; D is uncertain. Trimming took 5 bases from V and 3 from J, leaving 11 bases between them. The CDR3 is made up of 13 amino acids. Germline-derived CDR1 and CDR2 are LNHDA and SQIVND (reference sequence).

The CDR3 DNA follows: TGTGCCAGCACCCTAGGAGCTGGGACAGTTCACGAGCAGTACTTC. It encodes CASTLGAGTVHEQYF. The V call is TRBV6-5, the J call TRBJ2-7; 7 bases are shared with TRBD1. After removal of 7 bases from V and 5 bases from J, the junction contained 14 bases not matched to a gene. The V gene's germline CDR1 is MNHEY and CDR2 SVGAGI. The CDR3 loop spans 15 amino acids.

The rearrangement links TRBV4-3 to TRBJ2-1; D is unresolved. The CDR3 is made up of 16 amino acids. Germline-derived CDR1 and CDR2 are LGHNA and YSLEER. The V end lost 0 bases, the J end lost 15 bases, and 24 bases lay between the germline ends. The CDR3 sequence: CASSQDYTTGGIQTFF. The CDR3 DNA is TGCGCCAGCAGCCAAGATTATACGACCGGTGGTATACAAACGTTCTTC.

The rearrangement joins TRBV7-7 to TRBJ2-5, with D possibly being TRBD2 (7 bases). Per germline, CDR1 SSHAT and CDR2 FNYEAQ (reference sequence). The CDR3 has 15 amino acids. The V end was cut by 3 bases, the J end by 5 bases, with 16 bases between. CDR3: CASSFEGGPWETQYF. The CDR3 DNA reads TGTGCCAGCAGCTTCGAGGGGGGGCCTTGGGAGACCCAGTACTTC. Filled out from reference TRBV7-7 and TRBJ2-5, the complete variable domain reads GAGVSQSPRYKVTKRGQDVTLRCDPISSHATLYWYQQALGQGPEFLTYFNYEAQPDKSGLPSDRFSAERPEGSISTLTIQRTEQRDSAMYRCASSFEGGPWETQYFGPGTRLLVL.

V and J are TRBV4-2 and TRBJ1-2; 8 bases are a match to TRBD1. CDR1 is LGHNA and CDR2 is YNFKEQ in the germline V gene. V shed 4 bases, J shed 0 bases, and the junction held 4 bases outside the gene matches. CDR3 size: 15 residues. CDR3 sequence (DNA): TGTGCCAGCAGCCCTGGACAGGGCCCTAACTATGGCTACACCTTC. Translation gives CASSPGQGPNYGYTF.

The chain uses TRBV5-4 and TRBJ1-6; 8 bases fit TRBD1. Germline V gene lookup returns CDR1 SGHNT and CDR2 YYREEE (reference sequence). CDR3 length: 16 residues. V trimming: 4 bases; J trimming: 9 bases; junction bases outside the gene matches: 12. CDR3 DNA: TGTGCCAGCAGCATATCCGGGACAGGCGTATTTTCACCCCTCCACTTT. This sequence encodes CASSISGTGVFSPLHF. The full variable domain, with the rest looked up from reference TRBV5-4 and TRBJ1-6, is ETGVTQSPTHLIKTRGQQVTLRCSSQSGHNTVSWYQQALGQGPQFIFQYYREEENGRGNFPPRFSGLQFPNYSSELNVNALELDDSALYLCASSISGTGVFSPLHFGNGTRLTVT.

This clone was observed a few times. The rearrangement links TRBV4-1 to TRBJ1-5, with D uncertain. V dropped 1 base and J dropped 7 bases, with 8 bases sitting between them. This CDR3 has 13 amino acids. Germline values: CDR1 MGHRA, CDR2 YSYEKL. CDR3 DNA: TGCGCCAGCAGCCAAGGTCTAAGCCAGCCCCAGCATTTT. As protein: CASSQGLSQPQHF.

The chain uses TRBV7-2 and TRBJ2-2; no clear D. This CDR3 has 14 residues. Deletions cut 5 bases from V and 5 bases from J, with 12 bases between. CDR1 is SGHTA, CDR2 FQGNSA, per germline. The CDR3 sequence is CASSLTTRTGELFF. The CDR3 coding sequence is TGTGCCAGCAGCCTAACCACAAGAACCGGGGAGCTGTTTTTT.

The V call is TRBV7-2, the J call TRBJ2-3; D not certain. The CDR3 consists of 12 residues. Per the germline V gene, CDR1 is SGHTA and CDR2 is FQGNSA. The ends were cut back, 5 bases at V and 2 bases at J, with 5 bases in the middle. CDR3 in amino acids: CASSDYTDTQYF. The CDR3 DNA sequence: TGTGCCAGCAGCGATTACACAGATACGCAGTATTTT.

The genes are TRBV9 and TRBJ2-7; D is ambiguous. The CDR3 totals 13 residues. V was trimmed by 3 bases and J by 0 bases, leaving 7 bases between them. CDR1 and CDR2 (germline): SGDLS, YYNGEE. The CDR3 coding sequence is TGTGCCAGCAGCGCCGGTAGCTCCTACGAGCAGTACTTC. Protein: CASSAGSSYEQYF.

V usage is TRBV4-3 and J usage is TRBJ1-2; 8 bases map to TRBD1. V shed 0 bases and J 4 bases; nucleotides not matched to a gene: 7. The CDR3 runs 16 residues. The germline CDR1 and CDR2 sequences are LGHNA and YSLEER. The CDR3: CASSQDLRGLGYGYTF. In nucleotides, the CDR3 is TGCGCCAGCAGCCAAGATCTCAGGGGGCTCGGCTATGGCTACACCTTC.

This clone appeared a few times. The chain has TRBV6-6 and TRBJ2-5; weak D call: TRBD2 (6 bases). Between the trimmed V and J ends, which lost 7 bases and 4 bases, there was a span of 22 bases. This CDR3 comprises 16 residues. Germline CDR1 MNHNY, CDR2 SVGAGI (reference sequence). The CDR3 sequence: CASNGISGQRGETQYF. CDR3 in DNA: TGTGCCAGCAACGGGATCAGCGGGCAGAGGGGAGAGACCCAGTACTTC.

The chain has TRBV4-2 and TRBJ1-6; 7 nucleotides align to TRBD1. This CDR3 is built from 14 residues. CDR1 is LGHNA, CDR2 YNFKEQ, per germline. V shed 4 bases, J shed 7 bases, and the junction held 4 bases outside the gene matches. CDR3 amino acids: CASSRTGLNSPLHF. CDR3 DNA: TGTGCCAGCAGCCGGACAGGTCTGAATTCACCCCTCCACTTT.

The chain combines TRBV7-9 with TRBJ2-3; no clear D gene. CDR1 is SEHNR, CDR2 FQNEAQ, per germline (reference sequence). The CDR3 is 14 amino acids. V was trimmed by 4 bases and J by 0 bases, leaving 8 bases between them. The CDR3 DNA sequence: TGTGCCAGCAGCTCCCGGCTGAGCACAGATACGCAGTATTTT. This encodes CASSSRLSTDTQYF.

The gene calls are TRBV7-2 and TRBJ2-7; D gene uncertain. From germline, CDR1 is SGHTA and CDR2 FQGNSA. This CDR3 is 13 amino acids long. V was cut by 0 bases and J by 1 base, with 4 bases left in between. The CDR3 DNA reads TGTGCCAGCAGCTTAGCTGGGTCCTACGAGCAGTACTTC. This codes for CASSLAGSYEQYF.

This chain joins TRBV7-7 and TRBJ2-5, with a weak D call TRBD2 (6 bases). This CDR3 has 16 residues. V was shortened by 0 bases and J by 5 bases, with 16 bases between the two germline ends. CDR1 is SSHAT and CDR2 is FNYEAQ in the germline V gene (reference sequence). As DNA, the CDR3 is TGTGCCAGCAGCTTAGCGCTTGGCGGGGTCGGGGAGACCCAGTACTTC. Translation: CASSLALGGVGETQYF.

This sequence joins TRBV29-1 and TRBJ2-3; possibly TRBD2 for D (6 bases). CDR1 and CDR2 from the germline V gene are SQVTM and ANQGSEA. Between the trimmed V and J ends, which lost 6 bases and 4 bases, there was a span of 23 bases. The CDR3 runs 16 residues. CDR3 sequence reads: CSVGGQDGGFADTQYF. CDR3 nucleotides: TGCAGCGTAGGCGGTCAGGACGGAGGGTTCGCAGATACGCAGTATTTT.

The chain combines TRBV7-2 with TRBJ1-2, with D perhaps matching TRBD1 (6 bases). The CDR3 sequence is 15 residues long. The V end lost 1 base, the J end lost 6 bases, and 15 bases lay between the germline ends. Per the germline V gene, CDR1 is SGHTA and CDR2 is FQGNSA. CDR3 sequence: CASSLDGGGYNGYTF. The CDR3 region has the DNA TGTGCCAGCAGCTTAGACGGAGGGGGTTACAATGGCTACACCTTC. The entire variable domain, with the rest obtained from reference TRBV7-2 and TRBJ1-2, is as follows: GAGVSQSPSNKVTEKGKDVELRCDPISGHTALYWYRQSLGQGLEFLIYFQGNSAPDKSGLPSDRFSAERTGGSVSTLTIQRTQQEDSAVYLCASSLDGGGYNGYTFGSGTRLTVV.

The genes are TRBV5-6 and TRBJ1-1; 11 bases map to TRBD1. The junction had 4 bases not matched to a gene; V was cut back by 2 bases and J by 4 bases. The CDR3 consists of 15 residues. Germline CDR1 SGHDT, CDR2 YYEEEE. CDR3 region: CASSLQGTGGTEAFF. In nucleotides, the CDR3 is TGTGCCAGCAGCTTACAAGGGACAGGGGGCACTGAAGCTTTCTTT.

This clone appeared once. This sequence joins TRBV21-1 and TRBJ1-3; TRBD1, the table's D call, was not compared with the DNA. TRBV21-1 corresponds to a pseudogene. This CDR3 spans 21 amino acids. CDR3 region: CASSKGVRRQGATNSGNTIYF. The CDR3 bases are TGTGCCAGCAGCAAAGGAGTCCGGAGACAGGGGGCTACCAACTCTGGAAACACCATATATTTT.

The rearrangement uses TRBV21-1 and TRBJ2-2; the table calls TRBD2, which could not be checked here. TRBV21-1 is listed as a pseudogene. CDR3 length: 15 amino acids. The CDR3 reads CASDGGEVNTGELFF. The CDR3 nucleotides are TGTGCCAGCGATGGAGGGGAGGTTAACACCGGGGAGCTGTTTTTT.